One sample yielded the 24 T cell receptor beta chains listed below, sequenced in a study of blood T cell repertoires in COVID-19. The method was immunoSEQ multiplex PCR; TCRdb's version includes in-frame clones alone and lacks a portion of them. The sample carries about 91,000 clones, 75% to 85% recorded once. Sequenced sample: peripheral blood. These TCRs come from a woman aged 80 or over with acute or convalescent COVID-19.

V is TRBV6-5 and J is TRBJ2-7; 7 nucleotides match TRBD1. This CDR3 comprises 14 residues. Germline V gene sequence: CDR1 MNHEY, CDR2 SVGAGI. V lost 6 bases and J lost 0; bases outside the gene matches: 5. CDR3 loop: CASRRGLSSYEQYF. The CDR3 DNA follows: TGTGCCAGCAGGAGGGGGCTGAGCTCCTACGAGCAGTACTTC.

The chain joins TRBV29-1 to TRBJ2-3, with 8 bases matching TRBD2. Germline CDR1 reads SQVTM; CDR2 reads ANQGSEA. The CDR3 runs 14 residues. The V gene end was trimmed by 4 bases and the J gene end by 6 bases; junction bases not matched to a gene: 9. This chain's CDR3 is CSVGMSGGLDTQYF. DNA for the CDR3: TGCAGCGTTGGGATGAGCGGGGGACTGGATACGCAGTATTTT.

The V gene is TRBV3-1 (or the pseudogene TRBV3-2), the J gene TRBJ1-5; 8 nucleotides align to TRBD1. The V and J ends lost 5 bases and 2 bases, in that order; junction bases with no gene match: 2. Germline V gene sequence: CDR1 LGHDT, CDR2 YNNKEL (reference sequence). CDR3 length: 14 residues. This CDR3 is CASSLTGGNQPQHF. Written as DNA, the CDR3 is TGTGCCAGCAGCTTGACAGGGGGCAATCAGCCCCAGCATTTT.

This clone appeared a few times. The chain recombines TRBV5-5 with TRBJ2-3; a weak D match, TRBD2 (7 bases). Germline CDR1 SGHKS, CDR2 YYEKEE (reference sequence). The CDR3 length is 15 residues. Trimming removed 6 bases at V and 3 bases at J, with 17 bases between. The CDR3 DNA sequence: TGTGCCAGCATCCTAGTAAGGGGGGGTACAGATACGCAGTATTTT. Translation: CASILVRGGTDTQYF.

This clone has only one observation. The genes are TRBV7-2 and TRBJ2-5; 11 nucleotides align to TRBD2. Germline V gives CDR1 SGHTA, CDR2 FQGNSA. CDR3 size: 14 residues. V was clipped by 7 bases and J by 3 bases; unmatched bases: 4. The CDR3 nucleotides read TGTGCCAGCACCGAGACTAGCGGGAAAGAGACCCAGTACTTC. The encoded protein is CASTETSGKETQYF.

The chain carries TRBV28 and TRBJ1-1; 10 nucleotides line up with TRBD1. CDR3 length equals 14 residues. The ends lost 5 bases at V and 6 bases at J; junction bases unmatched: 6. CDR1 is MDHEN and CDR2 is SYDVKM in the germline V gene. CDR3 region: CASSTRQGASEAFF. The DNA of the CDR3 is TGTGCCAGCAGTACAAGACAGGGGGCCTCTGAAGCTTTCTTT. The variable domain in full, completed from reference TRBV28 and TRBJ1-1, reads DVKVTQSSRYLVKRTGEKVFLECVQDMDHENMFWYRQDPGLGLRLIYFSYDVKMKEKGDIPEGYSVSREKKERFSLILESASTNQTSMYLCASSTRQGASEAFFGQGTRLTVV.

In nucleotides, the CDR3 is TGTGCCAGCGGAACAGGGCCCGCACCCTTCTCTGGGGCCAACGTCCTGACTTTC. Encoded protein: CASGTGPAPFSGANVLTF. V usage is TRBV9 and J usage is TRBJ2-6, with TRBD1 as a possible D gene (6 bases). CDR3 length: 18 residues. Germline CDR1 SGDLS, CDR2 YYNGEE. Trimming removed 7 bases at V and 0 bases at J, with 20 bases between.

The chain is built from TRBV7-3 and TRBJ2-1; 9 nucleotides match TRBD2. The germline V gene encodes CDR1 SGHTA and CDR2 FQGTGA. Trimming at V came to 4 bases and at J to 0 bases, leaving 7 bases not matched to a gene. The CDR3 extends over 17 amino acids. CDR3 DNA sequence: TGTGCCAGCAGCTCCCTAGCGGGGAACCCCTCCTACAATGAGCAGTTCTTC. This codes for CASSSLAGNPSYNEQFF.

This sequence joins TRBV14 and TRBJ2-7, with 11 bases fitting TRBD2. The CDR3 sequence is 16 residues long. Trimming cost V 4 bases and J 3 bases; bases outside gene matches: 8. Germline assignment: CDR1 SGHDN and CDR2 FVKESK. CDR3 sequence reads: CASSPLPGLADYEQYF. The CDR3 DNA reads TGTGCCAGCAGCCCCTTACCGGGACTAGCGGACTACGAGCAGTACTTC.

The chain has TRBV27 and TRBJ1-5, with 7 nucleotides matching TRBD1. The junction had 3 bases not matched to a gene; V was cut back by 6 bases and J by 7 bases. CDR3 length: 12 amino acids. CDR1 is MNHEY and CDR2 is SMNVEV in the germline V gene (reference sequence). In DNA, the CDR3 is TGTGCCAGCAGGCAGGGGGGACAGCCCCAGCATTTT. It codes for CASRQGGQPQHF.

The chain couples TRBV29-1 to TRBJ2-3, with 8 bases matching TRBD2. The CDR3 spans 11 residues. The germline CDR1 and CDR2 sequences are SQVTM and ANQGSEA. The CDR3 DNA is TGCGGAAGCGGGAGCCCAGATACGCAGTATTTT. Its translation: CGSGSPDTQYF.

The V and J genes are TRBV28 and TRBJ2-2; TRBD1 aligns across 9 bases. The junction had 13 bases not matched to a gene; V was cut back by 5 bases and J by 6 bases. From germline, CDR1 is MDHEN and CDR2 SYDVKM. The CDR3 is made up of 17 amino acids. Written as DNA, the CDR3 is TGTGCCAGCAGTCCCCCCCGGGACAGGGCCCCCCCCGGGGAGCTGTTTTTT. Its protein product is CASSPPRDRAPPGELFF.

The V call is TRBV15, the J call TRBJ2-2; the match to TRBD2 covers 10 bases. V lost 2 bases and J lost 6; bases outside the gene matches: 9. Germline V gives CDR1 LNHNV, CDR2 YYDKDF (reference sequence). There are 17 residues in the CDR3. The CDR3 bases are TGTGCCACCAGCAGAAGAGCGGGAGGGCCGAGGGCCGGGGAGCTGTTTTTT. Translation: CATSRRAGGPRAGELFF.

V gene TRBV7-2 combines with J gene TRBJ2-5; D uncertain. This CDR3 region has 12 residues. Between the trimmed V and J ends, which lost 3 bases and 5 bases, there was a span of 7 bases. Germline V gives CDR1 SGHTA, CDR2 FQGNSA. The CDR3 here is CASSFVFETQYF. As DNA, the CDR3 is TGTGCCAGCAGCTTCGTCTTCGAGACCCAGTACTTC.

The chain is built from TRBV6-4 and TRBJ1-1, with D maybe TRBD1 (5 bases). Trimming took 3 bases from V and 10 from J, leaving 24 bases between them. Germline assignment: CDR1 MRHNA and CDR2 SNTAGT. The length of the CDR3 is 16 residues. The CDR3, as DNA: TGTGCCAGCAGTGAATTGAATTGGACACTGCCTTCGGGAGCTTTCTTT. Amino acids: CASSELNWTLPSGAFF.

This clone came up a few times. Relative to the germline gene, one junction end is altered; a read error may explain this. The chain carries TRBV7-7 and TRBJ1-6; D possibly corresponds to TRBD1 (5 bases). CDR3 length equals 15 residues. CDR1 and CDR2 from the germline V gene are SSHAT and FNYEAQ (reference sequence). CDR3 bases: TGTGCTAGCAGCTTAGAGACAGTTTTCCGTTCACCCCTCCACTTT. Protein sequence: CASSLETVFRSPLHF.

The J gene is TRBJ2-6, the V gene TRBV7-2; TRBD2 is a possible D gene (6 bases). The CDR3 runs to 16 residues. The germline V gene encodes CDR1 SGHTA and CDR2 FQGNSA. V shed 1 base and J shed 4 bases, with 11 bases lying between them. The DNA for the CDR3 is TGTGCCAGCAGCTTAGAAGGGACTGGGGGGGCCAACGTCCTGACTTTC. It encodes CASSLEGTGGANVLTF.

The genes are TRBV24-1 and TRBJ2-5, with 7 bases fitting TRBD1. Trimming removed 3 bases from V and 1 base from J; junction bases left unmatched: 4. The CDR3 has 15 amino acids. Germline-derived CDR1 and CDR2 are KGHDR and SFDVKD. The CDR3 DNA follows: TGTGCCACCAGTGATGCCACAGGGGCCCAAGAGACCCAGTACTTC. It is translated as CATSDATGAQETQYF.

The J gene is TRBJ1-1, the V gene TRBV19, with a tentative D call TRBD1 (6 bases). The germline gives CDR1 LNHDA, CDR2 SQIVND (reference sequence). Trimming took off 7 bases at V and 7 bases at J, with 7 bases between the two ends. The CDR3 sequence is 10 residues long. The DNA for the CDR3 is TGTGCCAGTAAGGACAGTGAAGCTTTCTTT. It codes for CASKDSEAFF.

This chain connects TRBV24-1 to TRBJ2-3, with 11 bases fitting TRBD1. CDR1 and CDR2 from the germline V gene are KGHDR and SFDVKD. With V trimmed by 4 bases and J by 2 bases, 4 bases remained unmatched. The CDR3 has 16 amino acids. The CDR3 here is CATSDGTGGITDTQYF. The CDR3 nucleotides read TGTGCCACCAGTGACGGGACAGGGGGTATCACAGATACGCAGTATTTT.

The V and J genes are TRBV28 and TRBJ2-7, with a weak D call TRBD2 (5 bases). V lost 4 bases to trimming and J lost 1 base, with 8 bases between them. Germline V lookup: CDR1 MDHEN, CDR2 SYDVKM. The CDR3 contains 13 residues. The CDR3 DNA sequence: TGTGCCAGCAGTTCCGGGGTATCCTACGAGCAGTACTTC. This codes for CASSSGVSYEQYF. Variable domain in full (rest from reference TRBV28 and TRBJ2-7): DVKVTQSSRYLVKRTGEKVFLECVQDMDHENMFWYRQDPGLGLRLIYFSYDVKMKEKGDIPEGYSVSREKKERFSLILESASTNQTSMYLCASSSGVSYEQYFGPGTRLTVT.

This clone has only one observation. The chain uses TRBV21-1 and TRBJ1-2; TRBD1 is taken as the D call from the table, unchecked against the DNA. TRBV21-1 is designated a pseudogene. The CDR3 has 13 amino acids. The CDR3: CASSKGQGGGYTF. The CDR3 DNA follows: TGTGCCAGCAGCAAAGGACAGGGGGGCGGCTACACCTTC.

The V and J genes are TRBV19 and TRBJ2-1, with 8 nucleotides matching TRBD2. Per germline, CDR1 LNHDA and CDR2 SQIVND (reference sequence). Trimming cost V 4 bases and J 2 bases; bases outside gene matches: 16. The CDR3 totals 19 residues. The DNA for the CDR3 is TGTGCCAGTAGTACCCCCAAGTCGTCTAGCGGGTTTCCCTACAATGAGCAGTTCTTC. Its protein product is CASSTPKSSSGFPYNEQFF.

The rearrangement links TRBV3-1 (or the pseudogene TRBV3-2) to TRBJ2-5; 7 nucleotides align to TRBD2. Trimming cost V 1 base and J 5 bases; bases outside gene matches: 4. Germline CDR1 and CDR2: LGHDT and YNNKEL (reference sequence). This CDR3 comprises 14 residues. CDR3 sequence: CASSQVGGDETQYF. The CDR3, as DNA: TGTGCCAGCAGCCAAGTGGGGGGGGACGAGACCCAGTACTTC.